A selection of T cell receptor beta chains follows, all from one sample in a study of blood T cell repertoires in COVID-19. The data were produced by immunoSEQ multiplex PCR, yet TCRdb's version contains in-frame clones alone and is incomplete. This table holds over 250,000 clones, 80% to 90% found once. The specimen was PBMCs or T cells enriched from blood (not recorded which). These receptors all come from a woman under 30 who had recovered from COVID-19. Each CDR3 is given with its conserved first and last residue. D genes are given only for firm matches. The size entry is marked missing in some rows and otherwise reads once, few, many or a size class.

v_gene,abundance,j_gene,d_gene,CDR3nt,CDR3aa
TRBV2,NA,TRBJ1-6,TRBD1,TGTGCCAGCATATGGGACAGTAATTCACCCCTCCACTTT,CASIWDSNSPLHF
TRBV6-2/TRBV6-3,NA,TRBJ1-5,TRBD1,TGTGCCAGCAGTTCGGACAGGTTTTCTCAGCCCCAGCATTTT,CASSSDRFSQPQHF
TRBV29-1,NA,TRBJ2-2,NA,TGCAGCGTTGATGTGACGCAGGGCTCGAACACCGGGGAGCTGTTTTTT,CSVDVTQGSNTGELFF
TRBV11-2,NA,TRBJ1-1,NA,TGTGCCAGCAGCTTAGGGAGGGTACGGAACACTGAAGCTTTCTTT,CASSLGRVRNTEAFF
TRBV7-9,NA,TRBJ1-2,NA,TGTGCCAGCAGCTTGGTGGAGGGCGGTGGCTACACCTTC,CASSLVEGGGYTF
TRBV28,NA,TRBJ2-1,TRBD1,TGTGCCAGCAGTCCCCAGACAGGGGCCTACAATGAGCAGTTCTTC,CASSPQTGAYNEQFF
TRBV5-1,NA,TRBJ2-1,TRBD1,TGCGCCAGCAGCTCCCTAGGTCTGGGACAGGGGGCAATCAATGAGCAGTTCTTC,CASSSLGLGQGAINEQFF
TRBV27,NA,TRBJ1-2,TRBD1,TGTGCCAGCAGTTATCGACAGGGCAACTATGGCTACACCTTC,CASSYRQGNYGYTF
TRBV15,once,TRBJ2-5,TRBD2,TGTGCCACCAGCACAAGACTAGCGGGAAAGTATTCCGCAGAGACCCAGTACTTC,CATSTRLAGKYSAETQYF
TRBV23-1,many,TRBJ2-7,NA,TGCGCCAGCAGTCAACCCAGTTGGCAGTACTTC,CASSQPSWQYF
TRBV18,NA,TRBJ1-4,NA,TGTGCCAGCTCACCTCGTACTAATGAAAAACTGTTTTTT,CASSPRTNEKLFF
TRBV3-1/TRBV3-2,NA,TRBJ1-1,NA,TGTGCCAGCAGCCAAGCCGCCCGTCTCGATCGGTGGACTGAAGCTTTCTTT,CASSQAARLDRWTEAFF
TRBV18,NA,TRBJ1-1,NA,TGTGCCAGTTCCGACTACGTGGAAACTGAAGCTTTCTTT,CASSDYVETEAFF
TRBV28,NA,TRBJ1-2,NA,TGTGCCAGCAGTTCTCCTCCTACGACAGTTAACTATGGCTACACCTTC,CASSSPPTTVNYGYTF
TRBV2,NA,TRBJ2-7,NA,TGTGCCAGCAGGGAGTACAACGAGCAGTACTTC,CASREYNEQYF
TRBV6-6,NA,TRBJ1-2,NA,TGTGCCAGCACCCCAGACAGGACCTATGGCTACACCTTC,CASTPDRTYGYTF
TRBV7-2,NA,TRBJ1-2,TRBD1,TGTGCCAGCAGCACCGGGACAGGGGGCAATAACTATGGCTACACCTTC,CASSTGTGGNNYGYTF
TRBV5-6,NA,TRBJ2-5,NA,TGTGCCAGCAGCGACCCAGGAGGCGGAGAGACCCAGTACTTC,CASSDPGGGETQYF
TRBV18,NA,TRBJ1-1,NA,TGTGCCAGCTCAAAGGCAGGGCTACTTGAAGCTTTCTTT,CASSKAGLLEAFF
TRBV6-5,NA,TRBJ1-1,NA,TGTGCCAGCAGTCGGGGATTTCCATCTTACACTGAAGCTTTCTTT,CASSRGFPSYTEAFF
TRBV11-2,NA,TRBJ2-7,TRBD1,TGTGCCAGCAGCTTAGGGACAGGGCGCTACGAGCAGTACTTC,CASSLGTGRYEQYF
TRBV20-1,NA,TRBJ1-2,TRBD1,TGCAGTGCTCGTGCGATTAGGGGGCAGGGTGGCTACACCTTC,CSARAIRGQGGYTF
TRBV7-9,NA,TRBJ1-1,NA,TGTGCCAGCAGCCCCGGCGGGGTCGGAGAAGCTTTCTTT,CASSPGGVGEAFF
TRBV5-1,once,TRBJ1-1,TRBD1,TGCGCCAGCAGCTTCACAGGGGGCCAGAACACTGAAGCTTTCTTT,CASSFTGGQNTEAFF
TRBV2,NA,TRBJ2-2,NA,TGTGCCAGCCTCCGGGACATGAACACCGGGGAGCTGTTTTTT,CASLRDMNTGELFF
TRBV5-6,few,TRBJ1-2,TRBD1,TGTGCCAGCACCGTACAGGGGGCCTATGGCTACACCTTC,CASTVQGAYGYTF
TRBV5-1,NA,TRBJ1-1,NA,TGCGCCAGCAGCGAGCCGCAGGGGAGAAGGAACACTGAAGCTTTCTTT,CASSEPQGRRNTEAFF
TRBV7-6,NA,TRBJ1-4,TRBD1,TGTGCCAGCAGCTTAGGATCCGGGACAGATGAAAAACTGTTTTTT,CASSLGSGTDEKLFF
TRBV5-1,NA,TRBJ2-1,TRBD2,TGCGCCAGCAGCTTGACGCGAGGGAGGGTGGGCAATGAGCAGTTCTTC,CASSLTRGRVGNEQFF
TRBV4-3,once,TRBJ1-1,NA,TGCGCCAGCAGCCATTTGAGGCTGAACACTGAAGCTTTCTTT,CASSHLRLNTEAFF
TRBV5-4,NA,TRBJ2-1,TRBD2,TGTGCCAGCAGCTTGGCCCCAGCGGGGGCCTACAATGAGCAGTTCTTC,CASSLAPAGAYNEQFF
TRBV9,NA,TRBJ2-2,NA,TGTGCCAGCAGCGTAGTGAAACAAGGGGCCTTTCGGGGGGAGCTGTTTTTT,CASSVVKQGAFRGELFF
TRBV5-1,NA,TRBJ1-4,TRBD1,TGCGCCAGCAGCATGGGACAGGGAGATGAAAAACTGTTTTTT,CASSMGQGDEKLFF
TRBV2,NA,TRBJ1-2,NA,TGTGCCAGCTCCCAGGGCTCTAACTATGGCTACACCTTC,CASSQGSNYGYTF
TRBV15,NA,TRBJ2-5,NA,TGTGCCACCTTTATGTGGCAGAATGAGACCCAGTACTTC,CATFMWQNETQYF
TRBV4-1,NA,TRBJ2-5,NA,TGCGCCAGCAGCCGGGAGGAGACCCAGTACTTC,CASSREETQYF
TRBV13,NA,TRBJ2-1,TRBD1,TGTGCCAGCAGCTGGACCGGGACAGGGTACAGTGAGCAGTTCTTC,CASSWTGTGYSEQFF
TRBV6-7,NA,TRBJ1-5,NA,TGTGCCAGCAGTTACACTGGGCGGAGGGCTTTTGGTGGCAATCAGCCCCAGCATTTT,CASSYTGRRAFGGNQPQHF
TRBV7-9,NA,TRBJ2-1,NA,TGTGCCAGCAGCTTGTGGCCCCTCCTGCAGTTCTTC,CASSLWPLLQFF
TRBV6-2/TRBV6-3,NA,TRBJ2-7,TRBD2,TGTGCCAGCAGTTACCTCCTAGCGGGAGGGTACGAGCAGTACTTC,CASSYLLAGGYEQYF
TRBV30,once,TRBJ1-2,TRBD1,TGTGCCTGGAGTGTATTAACAGGGGTGGGTGGCTACACCTTC,CAWSVLTGVGGYTF
TRBV2,NA,TRBJ2-7,NA,TGTGCCAGCAAAATTGGCGGGCTCCAGGAGCAGTACTTC,CASKIGGLQEQYF
TRBV19,NA,TRBJ1-2,TRBD1,TGTGCCAGTAGTATAGGGACAGGCCCTGGCTACACCTTC,CASSIGTGPGYTF
TRBV24-1,NA,TRBJ2-5,TRBD1,TGTGCCACCAGTGATGGGACAGGGCGAGAGACCCAGTACTTC,CATSDGTGRETQYF
TRBV28,NA,TRBJ1-2,NA,TGTGCCAGCAGTTTTGCGTCAGGGTTCTATGGCTACACCTTC,CASSFASGFYGYTF
TRBV10-3,NA,TRBJ1-1,NA,TGTGCCACAACCGACAGGAACACTGAAGCTTTCTTT,CATTDRNTEAFF
TRBV7-8,NA,TRBJ1-2,TRBD1,TGTGCCAGCAGCTTAGAAAGGACAGGGAGAGTAACTAACTATGGCTACACCTTC,CASSLERTGRVTNYGYTF
TRBV28,NA,TRBJ1-5,TRBD1,TGTGCCAGCAGGACGACAGGGGTTGTTCAGCCCCAGCATTTT,CASRTTGVVQPQHF
TRBV7-9,NA,TRBJ2-7,TRBD2,TGTGCCAGCAGCCCTGGACTAGCGGCATTCGGGGAGCAGTACTTC,CASSPGLAAFGEQYF
TRBV7-2,NA,TRBJ1-1,TRBD1,TGTGCCAGCAGCTTAGGCCGACAGGGGAAGGCTTTCTTT,CASSLGRQGKAFF
TRBV9,NA,TRBJ1-1,NA,TGTGCCAGCTCCGGCGGGGTGAACACTGAAGCTTTCTTT,CASSGGVNTEAFF
TRBV18,NA,TRBJ1-2,NA,TGTGCCAGCTCACCAGGACAATCCGCCGGCTACACCTTC,CASSPGQSAGYTF
TRBV2,NA,TRBJ1-2,TRBD1,TGTGCCAGCACAAGTCCGAGAGAGGGGGCCAGACATCCTAACTATGGCTACACCTTC,CASTSPREGARHPNYGYTF
TRBV4-3,many,TRBJ2-7,NA,TGCGCCAGCAGCCAAGATGGGAGATCTCCCTCCTACGAGCAGTACTTC,CASSQDGRSPSYEQYF
TRBV2,NA,TRBJ2-7,TRBD1,TGTGCCAGCAGGGAATTAAGGACAGGGATATACGAGCAGTACTTC,CASRELRTGIYEQYF
TRBV5-6,NA,TRBJ1-2,NA,TGTGCCAGCAGCTTAACTCCCCCCCCATCACCAAACTATGGCTACACCTTC,CASSLTPPPSPNYGYTF
TRBV27,NA,TRBJ2-7,NA,TGTGCCAGCAGTCCTCGACAGGGAGGCGGTTACGAGCAGTACTTC,CASSPRQGGGYEQYF
TRBV4-3,NA,TRBJ1-1,TRBD1,TGCGCCAGCAGCCAGCACAGGGGTGACACTGAAGCTTTCTTT,CASSQHRGDTEAFF